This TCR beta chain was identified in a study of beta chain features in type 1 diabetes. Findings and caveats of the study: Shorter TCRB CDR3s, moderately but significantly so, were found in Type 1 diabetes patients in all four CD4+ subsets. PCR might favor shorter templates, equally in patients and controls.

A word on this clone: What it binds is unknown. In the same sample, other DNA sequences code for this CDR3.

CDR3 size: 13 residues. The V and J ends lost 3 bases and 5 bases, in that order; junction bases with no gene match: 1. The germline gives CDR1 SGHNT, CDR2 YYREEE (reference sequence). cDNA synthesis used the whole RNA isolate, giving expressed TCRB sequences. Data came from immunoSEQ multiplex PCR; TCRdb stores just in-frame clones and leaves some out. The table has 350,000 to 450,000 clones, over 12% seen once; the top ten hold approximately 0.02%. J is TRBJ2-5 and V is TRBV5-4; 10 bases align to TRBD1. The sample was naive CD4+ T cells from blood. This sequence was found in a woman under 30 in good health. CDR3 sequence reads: CASSSDRGETQYF. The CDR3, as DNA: TGTGCCAGCAGCTCGGACAGGGGGGAGACCCAGTACTTC.